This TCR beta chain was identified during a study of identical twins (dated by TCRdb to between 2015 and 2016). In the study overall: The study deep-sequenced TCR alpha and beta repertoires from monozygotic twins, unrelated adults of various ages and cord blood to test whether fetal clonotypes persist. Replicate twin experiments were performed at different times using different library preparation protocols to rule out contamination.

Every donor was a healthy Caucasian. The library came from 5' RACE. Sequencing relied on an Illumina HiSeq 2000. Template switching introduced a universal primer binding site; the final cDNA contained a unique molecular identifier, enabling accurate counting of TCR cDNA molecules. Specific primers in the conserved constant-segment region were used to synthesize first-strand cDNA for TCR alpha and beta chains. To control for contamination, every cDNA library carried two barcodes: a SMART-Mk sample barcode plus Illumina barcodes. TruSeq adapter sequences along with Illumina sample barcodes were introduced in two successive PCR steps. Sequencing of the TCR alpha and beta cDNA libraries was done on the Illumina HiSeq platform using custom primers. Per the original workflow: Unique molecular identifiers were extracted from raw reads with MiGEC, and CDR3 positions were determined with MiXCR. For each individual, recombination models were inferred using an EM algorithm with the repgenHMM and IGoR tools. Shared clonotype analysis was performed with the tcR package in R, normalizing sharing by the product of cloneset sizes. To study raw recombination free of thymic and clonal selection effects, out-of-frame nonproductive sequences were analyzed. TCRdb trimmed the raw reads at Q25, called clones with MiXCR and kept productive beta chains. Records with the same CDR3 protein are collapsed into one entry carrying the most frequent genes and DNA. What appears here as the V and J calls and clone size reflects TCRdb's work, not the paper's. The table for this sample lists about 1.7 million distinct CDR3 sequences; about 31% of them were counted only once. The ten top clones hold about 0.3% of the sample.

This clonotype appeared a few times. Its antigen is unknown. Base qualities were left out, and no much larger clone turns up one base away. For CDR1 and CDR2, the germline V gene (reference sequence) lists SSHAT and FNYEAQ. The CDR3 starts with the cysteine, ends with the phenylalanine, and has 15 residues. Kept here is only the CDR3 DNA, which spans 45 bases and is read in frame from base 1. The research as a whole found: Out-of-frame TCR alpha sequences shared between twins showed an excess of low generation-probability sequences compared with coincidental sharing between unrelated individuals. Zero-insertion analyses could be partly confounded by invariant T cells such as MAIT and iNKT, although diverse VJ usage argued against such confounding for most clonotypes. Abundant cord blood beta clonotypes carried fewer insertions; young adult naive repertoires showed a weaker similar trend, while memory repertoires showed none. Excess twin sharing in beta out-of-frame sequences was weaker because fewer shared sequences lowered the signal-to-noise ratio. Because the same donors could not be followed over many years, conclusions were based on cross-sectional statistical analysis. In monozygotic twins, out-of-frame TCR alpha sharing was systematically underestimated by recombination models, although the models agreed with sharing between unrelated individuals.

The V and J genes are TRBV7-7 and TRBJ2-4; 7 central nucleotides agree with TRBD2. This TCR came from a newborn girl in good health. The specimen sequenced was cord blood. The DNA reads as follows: TGTGCTAACGTACCGGGACTACTAGCCAAAAACATTCAGTACTTC. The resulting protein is CANVPGLLAKNIQYF.